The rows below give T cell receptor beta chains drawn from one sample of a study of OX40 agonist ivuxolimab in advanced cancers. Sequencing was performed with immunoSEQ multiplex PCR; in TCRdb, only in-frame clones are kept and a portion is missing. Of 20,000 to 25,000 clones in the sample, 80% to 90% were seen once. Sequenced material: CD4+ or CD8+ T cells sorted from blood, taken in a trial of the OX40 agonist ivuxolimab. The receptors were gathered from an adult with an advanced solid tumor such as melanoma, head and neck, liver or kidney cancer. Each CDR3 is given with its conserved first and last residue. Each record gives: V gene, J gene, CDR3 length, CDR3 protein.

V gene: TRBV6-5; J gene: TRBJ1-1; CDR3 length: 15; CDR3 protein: CASSYSAGGDTEAFF
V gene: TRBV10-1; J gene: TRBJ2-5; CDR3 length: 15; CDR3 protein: CASGGLGQNQETQYF
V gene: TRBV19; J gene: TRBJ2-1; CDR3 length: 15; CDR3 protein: CASRDLAGGHREQFF
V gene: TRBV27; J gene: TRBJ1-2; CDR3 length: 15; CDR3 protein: CASSWRGPTNYGYTF
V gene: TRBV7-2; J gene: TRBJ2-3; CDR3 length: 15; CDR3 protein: CASSRGGYWVDTQYF
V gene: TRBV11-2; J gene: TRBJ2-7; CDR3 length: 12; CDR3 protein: CASRPDYYEQYF
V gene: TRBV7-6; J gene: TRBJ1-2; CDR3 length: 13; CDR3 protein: CASSLEGDYGYTF
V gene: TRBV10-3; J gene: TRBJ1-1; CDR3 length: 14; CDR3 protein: CAISDPGGVSEAFF
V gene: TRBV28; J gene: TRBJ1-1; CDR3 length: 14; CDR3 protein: CASSRQRLNTEAFF
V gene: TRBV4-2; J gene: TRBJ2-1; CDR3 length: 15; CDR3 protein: CASREGTGLINEQFF
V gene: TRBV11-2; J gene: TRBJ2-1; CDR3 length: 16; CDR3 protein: CASSLDRAGAYNEQFF
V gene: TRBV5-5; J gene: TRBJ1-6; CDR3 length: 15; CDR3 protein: CASSLWGPFNSPLHF
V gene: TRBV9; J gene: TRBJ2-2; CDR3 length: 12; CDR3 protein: CASSVQAGELFF
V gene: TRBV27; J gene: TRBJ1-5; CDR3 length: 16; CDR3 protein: CASSLLGGISNQPQHF
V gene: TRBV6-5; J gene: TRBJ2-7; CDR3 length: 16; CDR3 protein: CASSYSIGETSYEQYF
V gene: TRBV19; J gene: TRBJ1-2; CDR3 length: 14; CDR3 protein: CASTPGPGPHGYTF
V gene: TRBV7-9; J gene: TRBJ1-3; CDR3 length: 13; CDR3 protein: CASSSTSGNTIYF
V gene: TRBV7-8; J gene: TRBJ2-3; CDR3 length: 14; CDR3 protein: CASSPGSRTDTQYF
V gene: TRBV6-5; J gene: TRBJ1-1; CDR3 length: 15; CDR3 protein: CASTWTPGSNTEAFF
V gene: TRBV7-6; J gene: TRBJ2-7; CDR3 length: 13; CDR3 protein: CASSPSEVHEQYF
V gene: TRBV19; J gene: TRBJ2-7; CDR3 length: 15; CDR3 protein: CASSTGTASSYEQYF
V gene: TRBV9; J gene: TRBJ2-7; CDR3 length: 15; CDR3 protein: CASSPMQGAVYEQYF
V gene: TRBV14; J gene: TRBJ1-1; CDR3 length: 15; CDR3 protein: CASSQLKGGDTEAFF
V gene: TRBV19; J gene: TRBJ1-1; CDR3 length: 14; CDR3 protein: CASTPQGPDTEAFF
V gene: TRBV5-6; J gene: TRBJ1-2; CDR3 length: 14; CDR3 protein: CASSLGATNYGYTF
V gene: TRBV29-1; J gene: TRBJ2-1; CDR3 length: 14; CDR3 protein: CSVEGGAFYNEQFF
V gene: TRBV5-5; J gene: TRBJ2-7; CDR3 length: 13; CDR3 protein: CASSSSDRPEQYF
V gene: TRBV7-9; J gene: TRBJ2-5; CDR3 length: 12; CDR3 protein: CASSWVGETQYF
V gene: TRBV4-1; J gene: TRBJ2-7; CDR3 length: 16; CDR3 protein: CASSQVITGRAYEQYF
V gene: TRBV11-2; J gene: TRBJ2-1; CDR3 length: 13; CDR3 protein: CASSARPHNEQFF
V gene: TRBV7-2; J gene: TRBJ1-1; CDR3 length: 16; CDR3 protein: CASSSYRNTGDTEAFF
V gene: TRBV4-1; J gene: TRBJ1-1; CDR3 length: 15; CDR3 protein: CASSQYWQEDTEAFF
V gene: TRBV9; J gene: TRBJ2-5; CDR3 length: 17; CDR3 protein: CASSVGTSGGAKETQYF
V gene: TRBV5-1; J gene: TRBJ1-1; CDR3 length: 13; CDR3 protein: CASSFGGLTEAFF
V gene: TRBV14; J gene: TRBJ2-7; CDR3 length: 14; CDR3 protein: CASSQGGSPYEQYF
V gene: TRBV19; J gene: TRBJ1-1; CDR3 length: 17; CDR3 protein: CASSIDWGGSVNTEAFF
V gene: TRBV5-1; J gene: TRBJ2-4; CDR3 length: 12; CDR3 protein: CASRGDKNIQYF
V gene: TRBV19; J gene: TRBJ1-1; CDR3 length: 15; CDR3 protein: CASSTLLTAPLEAFF
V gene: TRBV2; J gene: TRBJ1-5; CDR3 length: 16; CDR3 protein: CASSELGTGEVQPQHF
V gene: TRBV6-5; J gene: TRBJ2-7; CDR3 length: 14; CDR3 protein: CASSHDRVSYEQYF